What follows is one T cell receptor (beta chain) and its context. The record originates from a study of blood T cell repertoires in COVID-19. The overall study: Acute and convalescent COVID-19 specimens originated in the United States, Italy and Spain. In each case, the material was cDNA or gDNA derived from T cells, B-cell-depleted T cells, or PBMCs.

The CDR3 totals 16 residues. The V and J ends lost 2 bases and 7 bases respectively, with 19 bases between them. The germline V gene has CDR1 SGHRS and CDR2 YFSETQ. Seattle researchers signed up patients amid active infection and tracked them longitudinally. Per the authors' pipeline: Quantification of nucleated cells was approximated via reference gene primer amplification. Here immunoSEQ multiplex PCR was the method, and the copy in TCRdb shows in-frame clones only, minus some. V and J calls and clone size are copied from that table; D and trimming were computed from the DNA. The table has over 150,000 clones, approximately 80% seen once.

The sequenced sample consisted of peripheral blood. The rearrangement links TRBV5-1 to TRBJ2-1; D is unclear. The sequence was collected from a woman between 55 and 75 years old with COVID-19, enrolled during active disease. CDR3 bases: TGCGCCAGCAGCTTAATGATCAATATCCCTAAAAATGAGCAGTTCTTC. Translating gives CASSLMINIPKNEQFF.